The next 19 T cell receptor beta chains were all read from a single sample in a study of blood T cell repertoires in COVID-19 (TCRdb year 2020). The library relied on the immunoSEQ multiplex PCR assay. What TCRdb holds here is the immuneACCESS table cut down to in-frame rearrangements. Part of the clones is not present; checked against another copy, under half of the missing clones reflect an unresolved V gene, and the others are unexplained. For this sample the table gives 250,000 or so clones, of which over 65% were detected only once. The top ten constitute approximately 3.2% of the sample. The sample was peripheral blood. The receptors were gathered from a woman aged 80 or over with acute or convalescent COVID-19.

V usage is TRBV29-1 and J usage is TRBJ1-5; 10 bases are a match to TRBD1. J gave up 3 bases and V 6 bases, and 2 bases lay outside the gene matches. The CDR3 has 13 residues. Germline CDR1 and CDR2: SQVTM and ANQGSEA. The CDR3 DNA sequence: TGCAGCGTGGGACAGGGGAACAATCAGCCCCAGCATTTT. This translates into CSVGQGNNQPQHF.

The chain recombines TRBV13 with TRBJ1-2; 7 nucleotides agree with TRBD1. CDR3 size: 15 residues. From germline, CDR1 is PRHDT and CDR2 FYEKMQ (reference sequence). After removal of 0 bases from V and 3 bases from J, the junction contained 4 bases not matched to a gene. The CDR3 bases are TGTGCCAGCAGCTTAGGCCAGGGGGTGGACTATGGCTACACCTTC. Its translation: CASSLGQGVDYGYTF.

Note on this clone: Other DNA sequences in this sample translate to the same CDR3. This chain's CDR3 is CASSLEGTGSTEAFF. The CDR3 DNA sequence: TGTGCCAGCAGCTTAGAAGGGACAGGGTCGACTGAAGCTTTCTTT. The chain uses TRBV7-9 and TRBJ1-1; 9 bases map to TRBD1. V lost 1 base, J lost 5 bases, and 5 bases stayed unmatched. Germline lookup yields CDR1 SEHNR and CDR2 FQNEAQ (reference sequence). The CDR3 is 15 amino acids.

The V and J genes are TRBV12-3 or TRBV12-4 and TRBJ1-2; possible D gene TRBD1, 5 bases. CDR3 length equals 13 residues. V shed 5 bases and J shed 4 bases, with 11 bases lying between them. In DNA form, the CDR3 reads TGTGCCAGCAGTCCTGACAGAGTCTATGGCTACACCTTC. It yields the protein CASSPDRVYGYTF.

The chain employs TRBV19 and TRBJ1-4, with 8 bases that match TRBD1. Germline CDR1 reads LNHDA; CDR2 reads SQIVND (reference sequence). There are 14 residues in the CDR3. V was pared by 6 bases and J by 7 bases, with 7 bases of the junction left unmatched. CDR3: CASRTGDLGEKLFF. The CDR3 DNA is TGTGCCAGTAGGACAGGGGACTTGGGTGAAAAACTGTTTTTT. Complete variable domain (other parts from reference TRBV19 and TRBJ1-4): DGGITQSPKYLFRKEGQNVTLSCEQNLNHDAMYWYRQDPGQGLRLIYYSQIVNDFQKGDIAEGYSVSREKKESFPLTVTSAQKNPTAFYLCASRTGDLGEKLFFGSGTQLSVL.

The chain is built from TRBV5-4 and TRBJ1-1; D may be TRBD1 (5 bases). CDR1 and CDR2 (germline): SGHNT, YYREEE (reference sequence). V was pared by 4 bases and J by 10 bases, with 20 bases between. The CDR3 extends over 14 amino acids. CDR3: CASSPEGQGRVAFF. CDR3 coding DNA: TGTGCCAGCAGCCCGGAAGGGCAGGGAAGGGTAGCTTTCTTT. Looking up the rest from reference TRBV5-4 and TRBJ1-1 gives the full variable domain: ETGVTQSPTHLIKTRGQQVTLRCSSQSGHNTVSWYQQALGQGPQFIFQYYREEENGRGNFPPRFSGLQFPNYSSELNVNALELDDSALYLCASSPEGQGRVAFFGQGTRLTVV.

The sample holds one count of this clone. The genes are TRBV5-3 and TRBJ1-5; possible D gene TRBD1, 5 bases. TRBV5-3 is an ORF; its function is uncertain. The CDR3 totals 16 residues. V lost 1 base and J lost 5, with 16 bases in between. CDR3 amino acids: CARSLSNGHIYQPQHF. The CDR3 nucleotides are TGTGCCAGAAGCTTGTCGAATGGACACATCTATCAGCCCCAGCATTTT.

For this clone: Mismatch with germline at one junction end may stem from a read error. The CDR3 is CASSTPTGRGPSF. In nucleotides, the CDR3 is TGTGCCAGTAGTACCCCTACAGGGAGAGGACCTTCTTTT. The chain uses TRBV19 and TRBJ1-4; D possibly corresponds to TRBD1 (6 bases). This CDR3 is 13 amino acids long. Germline lookup yields CDR1 LNHDA and CDR2 SQIVND (reference sequence).

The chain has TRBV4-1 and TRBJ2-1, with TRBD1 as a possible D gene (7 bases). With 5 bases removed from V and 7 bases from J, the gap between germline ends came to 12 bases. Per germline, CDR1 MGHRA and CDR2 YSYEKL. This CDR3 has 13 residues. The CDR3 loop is CASSGRGANEQFF. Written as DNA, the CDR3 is TGCGCCAGCAGCGGCAGGGGGGCTAATGAGCAGTTCTTC.

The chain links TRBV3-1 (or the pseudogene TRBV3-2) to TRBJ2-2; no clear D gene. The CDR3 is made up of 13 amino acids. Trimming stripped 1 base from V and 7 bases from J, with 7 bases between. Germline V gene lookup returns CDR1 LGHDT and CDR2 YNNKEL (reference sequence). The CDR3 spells CASSQVRHGELFF. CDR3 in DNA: TGTGCCAGCAGCCAAGTCAGACACGGGGAGCTGTTTTTT.

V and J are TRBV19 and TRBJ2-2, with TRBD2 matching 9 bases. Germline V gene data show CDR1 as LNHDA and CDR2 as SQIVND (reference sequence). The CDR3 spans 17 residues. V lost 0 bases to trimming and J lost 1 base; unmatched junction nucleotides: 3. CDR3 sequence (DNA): TGTGCCAGTAGTATAGATAGAGCGGGAGGGAACACCGGGGAGCTGTTTTTT. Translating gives CASSIDRAGGNTGELFF.

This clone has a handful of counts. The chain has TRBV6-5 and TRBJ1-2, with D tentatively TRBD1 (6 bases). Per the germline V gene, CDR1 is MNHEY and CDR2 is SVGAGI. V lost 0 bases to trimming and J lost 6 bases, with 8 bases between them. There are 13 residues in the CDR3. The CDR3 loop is CASSYSGADGYTF. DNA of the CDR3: TGTGCCAGCAGTTACTCGGGGGCGGATGGCTACACCTTC.

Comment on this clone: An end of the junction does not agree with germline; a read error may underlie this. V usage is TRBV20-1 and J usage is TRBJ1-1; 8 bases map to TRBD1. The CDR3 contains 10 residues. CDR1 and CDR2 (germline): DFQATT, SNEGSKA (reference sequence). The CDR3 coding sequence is TGCAGTGCTAGGGGACAGGCCCCCTATTTT. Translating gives CSARGQAPYF.

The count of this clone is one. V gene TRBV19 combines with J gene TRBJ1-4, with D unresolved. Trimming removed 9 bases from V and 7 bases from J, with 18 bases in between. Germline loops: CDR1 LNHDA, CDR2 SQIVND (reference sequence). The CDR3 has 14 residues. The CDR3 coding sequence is TGTGCCAGCTCGTCTGCAGAAGGAGGTGAAAAACTGTTTTTT. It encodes CASSSAEGGEKLFF.

The CDR3 region is CASSPGVYQPQHF. The CDR3 DNA is TGTGCCAGCAGCCCAGGGGTGTACCAGCCCCAGCATTTT. The chain links TRBV14 to TRBJ1-5, with D tentatively TRBD1 (6 bases). The CDR3 covers 13 residues. V dropped 4 bases and J dropped 7 bases, with 11 bases sitting between them. Germline assignment: CDR1 SGHDN and CDR2 FVKESK.

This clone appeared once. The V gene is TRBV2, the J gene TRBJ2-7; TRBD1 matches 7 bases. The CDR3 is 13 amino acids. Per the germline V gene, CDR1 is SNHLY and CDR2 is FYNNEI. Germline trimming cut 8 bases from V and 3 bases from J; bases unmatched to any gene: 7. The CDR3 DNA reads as TGTGCCAGCCAGCGGACAGGTAGCTACGAGCAGTACTTC. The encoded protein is CASQRTGSYEQYF.

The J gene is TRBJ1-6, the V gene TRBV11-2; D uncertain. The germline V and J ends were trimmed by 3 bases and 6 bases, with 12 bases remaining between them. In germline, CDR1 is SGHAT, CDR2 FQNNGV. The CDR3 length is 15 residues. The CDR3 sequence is CASSFWGLANSPLHF. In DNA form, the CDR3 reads TGTGCCAGCAGCTTTTGGGGTCTAGCTAATTCACCCCTCCACTTT.

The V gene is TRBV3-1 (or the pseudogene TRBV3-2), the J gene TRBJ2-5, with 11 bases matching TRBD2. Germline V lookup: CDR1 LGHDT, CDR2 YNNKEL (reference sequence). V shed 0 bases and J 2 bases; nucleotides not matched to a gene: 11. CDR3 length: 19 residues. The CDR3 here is CASSQDRPSGRTHQETQYF. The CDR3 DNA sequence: TGTGCCAGCAGCCAAGATCGGCCTAGCGGGAGGACTCATCAAGAGACCCAGTACTTC.

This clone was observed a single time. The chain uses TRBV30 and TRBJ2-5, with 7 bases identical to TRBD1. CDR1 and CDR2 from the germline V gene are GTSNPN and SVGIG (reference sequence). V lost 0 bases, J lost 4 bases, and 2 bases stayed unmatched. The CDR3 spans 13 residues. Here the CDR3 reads CAWSVGGGETQYF. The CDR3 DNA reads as TGTGCCTGGAGTGTAGGGGGCGGAGAGACCCAGTACTTC.